One sample yielded the 2 T cell receptor beta chains listed below, sequenced in a study of blood T cell repertoires in COVID-19. The assay was immunoSEQ multiplex PCR, and TCRdb's table has in-frame clones only and misses some. The sample holds over 100,000 clones, approximately 83% seen once. Source material: peripheral blood. The receptors originated from a woman aged 70-85 years with acute or convalescent COVID-19.

This clone appeared a single time. The rearrangement joins TRBV3-1 (or the pseudogene TRBV3-2) to TRBJ2-7, with D unresolved. This CDR3 region has 12 residues. Trimming pared 3 bases from V and 0 bases from J, leaving 3 bases between. Germline lookup yields CDR1 LGHDT and CDR2 YNNKEL (reference sequence). CDR3 in amino acids: CASSHSSYEQYF. The CDR3 nucleotides read TGTGCCAGCAGCCACAGCTCCTACGAGCAGTACTTC.

The chain recombines TRBV6-6 with TRBJ2-5; possible D gene TRBD1, 5 bases. The CDR3 spans 16 residues. Trimming removed 0 bases at V and 0 bases at J, with 11 bases between. Germline V CDR1 and CDR2: MNHNY, SVGAGI (reference sequence). Written as DNA, the CDR3 is TGTGCCAGCAGTTACTCGATTGCAGGGAACCAAGAGACCCAGTACTTC. Amino acids: CASSYSIAGNQETQYF.